This T cell receptor (beta chain) was sequenced in a study of T-cell reconstitution after alpha-beta-depleted transplantation in children. Unique molecular identifiers were used to barcode this TCRbeta library. TCRdb recomputed calls from the PCR reads with MiXCR, one row per CDR3 protein. The sample yields hundreds of thousands of distinct CDR3 sequences, about an eighth seen once. Deletions cut 0 bases from V and 5 bases from J, with 17 bases between. The V gene's germline CDR1 is SGHRS and CDR2 YFSETQ. The CDR3 runs to 16 residues. The specimen was PBMCs, collected before TCRalphabeta/CD19-depleted stem cell transplant. This chain uses TRBV5-1 with TRBJ2-5; a weak D match, TRBD2 (5 bases). This sequence was found in a girl aged 2 to 9 with congenital amegakaryocytic thrombocytopenia, due to receive a stem cell transplant. The CDR3 DNA follows: TGCGCCAGCAGCTTGGTTAGCGCCAGGAGATTTGAGACCCAGTACTTC. It codes for CASSLVSARRFETQYF.